This T cell receptor beta chain was identified during a study of identical twins. TCRdb redid the calling of the 5' RACE reads with MiXCR, one entry per CDR3 protein. The sample shows some 630,000 distinct CDR3 sequences, roughly 7.2% of them seen only once. This CDR3 is 16 amino acids long. V was shortened by 0 bases and J by 6 bases, with 17 bases between the two germline ends. CDR1 is SGHDT and CDR2 is YYEEEE in the germline V gene. Whole-study findings and limits: Abundant beta clonotypes from cord blood had fewer insertions, unlike memory repertoires, which showed none.

A word on this clonotype: The antigen is unknown.

These same data were also listed under a study on yellow fever vaccine responses in identical twins.

The chain uses TRBV5-6 and TRBJ2-3; either TRBD1 or TRBD2 may supply D (5 bases each). The sample consisted of PBMCs. This sequence originates from a young woman in good health. CDR3 region: CASSLALVGHADTQYF. CDR3 nucleotides: TGTGCCAGCAGCTTGGCACTAGTGGGGCACGCGGATACGCAGTATTTT.